This T cell receptor beta chain emerged from a study of response to subunit inactivated influenza vaccine. TCRdb reprocessed the RT-PCR reads via MiXCR and lists one record per CDR3 protein. The table records about 500,000 distinct CDR3 sequences, about 15% of them present only once. This CDR3 is 14 amino acids long. Germline-derived CDR1 and CDR2 are ENHRY and SYGVKD. The V end was cut by 4 bases, the J end by 3 bases, with 7 bases between. The receptor comes from a man aged 50-75 years who received an inactivated influenza vaccine. The sample was CD4+ T cells sorted from PBMCs, taken less than 30 months after vaccination. V is TRBV10-3 and J is TRBJ2-6; no reliable D call. In nucleotides, the CDR3 is TGTGCCATCAGTGGGGCCGGTGGGGCCAACGTCCTGACTTTC. Translating gives CAISGAGGANVLTF.